The clone carrying this TCR beta chain has only a few counts. Antigen unknown. This entry is derived from a study of shared clonotypes between healthy human individuals. Findings and limits, study-wide: Some clonotypes were shared by all four sorted-subset donors, while others were not shared. The non-shared ones had lower generation probabilities than the shared ones.

CDR1 GTSNPN and CDR2 SVGIG come from the germline V gene (reference sequence). This CDR3 region has 16 residues. The V and J ends lost 2 bases and 4 bases, in that order; junction bases with no gene match: 6. Repertoires were generated with immunoSEQ multiplex PCR, while TCRdb's copy carries only in-frame clones and drops some. Of nearly 1,000,000 clones listed, over 75% are singletons. The TCR originated in a man between 18 and 29 years old in good health. This sequence joins TRBV30 and TRBJ1-6; TRBD1 matches 9 bases. The sequencing input was memory CD4+ T cells sorted from blood. Subset noted: CD45RA-negative fraction. This CDR3 is CAWSTPGTGYNSPLHF. The CDR3 region has the DNA TGTGCCTGGAGTACCCCCGGGACAGGGTATAATTCACCCCTCCACTTT.